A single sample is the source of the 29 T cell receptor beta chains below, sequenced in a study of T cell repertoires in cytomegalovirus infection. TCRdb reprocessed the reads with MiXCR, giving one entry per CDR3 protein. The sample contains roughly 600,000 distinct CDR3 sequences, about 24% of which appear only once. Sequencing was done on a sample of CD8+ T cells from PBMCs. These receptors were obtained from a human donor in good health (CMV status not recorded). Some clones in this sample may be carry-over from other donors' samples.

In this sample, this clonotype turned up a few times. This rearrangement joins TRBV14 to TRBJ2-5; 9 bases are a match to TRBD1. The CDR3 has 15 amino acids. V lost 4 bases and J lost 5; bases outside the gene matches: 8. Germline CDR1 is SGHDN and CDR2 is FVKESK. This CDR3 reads CASSPGQGLWETQYF. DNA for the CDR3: TGTGCCAGCAGCCCGGGACAGGGACTCTGGGAGACCCAGTACTTC. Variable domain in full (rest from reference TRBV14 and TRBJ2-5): EAGVTQFPSHSVIEKGQTVTLRCDPISGHDNLYWYRRVMGKEIKFLLHFVKESKQDESGMPNNRFLAERTGGTYSTLKVQPAELEDSGVYFCASSPGQGLWETQYFGPGTRLLVL.

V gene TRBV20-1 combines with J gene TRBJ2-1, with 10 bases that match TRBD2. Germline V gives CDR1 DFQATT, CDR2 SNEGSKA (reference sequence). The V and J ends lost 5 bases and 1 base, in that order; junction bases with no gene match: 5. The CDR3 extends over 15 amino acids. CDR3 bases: TGCAGTGCTCCCCTAGCGGGGGTTTCCTACAATGAGCAGTTCTTC. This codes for CSAPLAGVSYNEQFF.

DNA of the CDR3: TGTGCCACCAGTGATTTGAGCCAGGGAGATACGCAGTATTTT. Translation gives CATSDLSQGDTQYF. This chain uses TRBV24-1 with TRBJ2-3, with D maybe TRBD1 (5 bases). The CDR3 covers 14 residues. Germline-derived CDR1 and CDR2 are KGHDR and SFDVKD. The V end was cut by 0 bases, the J end by 5 bases, with 8 bases between.

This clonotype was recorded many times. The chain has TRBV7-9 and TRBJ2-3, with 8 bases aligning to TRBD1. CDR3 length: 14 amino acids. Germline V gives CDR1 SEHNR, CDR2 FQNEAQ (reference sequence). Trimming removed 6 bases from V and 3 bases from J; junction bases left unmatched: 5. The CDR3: CASRQGGRTDTQYF. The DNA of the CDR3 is TGTGCCAGCAGACAGGGGGGAAGGACAGATACGCAGTATTTT.

The CDR3 loop reads CASSFSTGLREAFF. Written as DNA, the CDR3 is TGTGCCAGCAGCTTTTCGACGGGGCTCAGGGAAGCTTTCTTT. This rearrangement joins TRBV7-4 to TRBJ1-1, with a tentative D call TRBD1 (5 bases). V was cut by 3 bases and J by 8 bases, with 16 bases left in between. The CDR3 is made up of 14 amino acids. Germline CDR1 and CDR2: SGHVT and SQSDAQ. Full variable domain (remainder filled in from reference TRBV7-4 and TRBJ1-1): GAGVSQSPRYKVAKRGRDVALRCDSISGHVTLYWYRQTLGQGSEVLTYSQSDAQRDKSGRPSGRFSAERPERSVSTLKIQRTEQGDSAVYLCASSFSTGLREAFFGQGTRLTVV.

CDR3 protein: CSARERADTQYF. In nucleotides, the CDR3 is TGCAGTGCTAGAGAGCGGGCAGATACGCAGTATTTT. This chain connects TRBV20-1 to TRBJ2-3; D may be TRBD2 (5 bases). Germline CDR1 DFQATT, CDR2 SNEGSKA (reference sequence). This CDR3 has 12 residues. The V end lost 0 bases, the J end lost 4 bases, and 5 bases lay between the germline ends.

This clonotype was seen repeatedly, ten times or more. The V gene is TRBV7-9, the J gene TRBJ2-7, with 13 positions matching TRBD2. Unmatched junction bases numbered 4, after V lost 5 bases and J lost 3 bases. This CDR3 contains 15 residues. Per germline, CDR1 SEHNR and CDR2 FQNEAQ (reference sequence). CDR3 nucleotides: TGTGCCAGCAGCAGGACTAGCGGGAGTTACTACGAGCAGTACTTC. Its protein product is CASSRTSGSYYEQYF.

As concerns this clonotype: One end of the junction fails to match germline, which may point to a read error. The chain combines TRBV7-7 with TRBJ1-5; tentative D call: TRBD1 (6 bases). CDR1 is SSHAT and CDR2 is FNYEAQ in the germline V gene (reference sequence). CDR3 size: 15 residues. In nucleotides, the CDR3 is TGTGCTAGCAGCTTCAGGGGTCGCACAAATCAGCCCCAGCATTTT. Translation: CASSFRGRTNQPQHF.

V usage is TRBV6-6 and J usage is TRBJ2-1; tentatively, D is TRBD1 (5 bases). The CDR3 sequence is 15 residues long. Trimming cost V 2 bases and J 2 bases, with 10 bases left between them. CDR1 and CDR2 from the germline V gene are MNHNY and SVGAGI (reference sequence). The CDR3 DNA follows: TGTGCCAGCAGTTACCTCGACAGTACCTACAATGAGCAGTTCTTC. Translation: CASSYLDSTYNEQFF.

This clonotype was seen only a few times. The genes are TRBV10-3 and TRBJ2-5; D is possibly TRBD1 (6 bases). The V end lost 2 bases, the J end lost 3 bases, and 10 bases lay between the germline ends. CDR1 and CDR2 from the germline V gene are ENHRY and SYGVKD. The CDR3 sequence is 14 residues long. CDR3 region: CAISEGWTEETQYF. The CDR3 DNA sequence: TGTGCCATCAGTGAGGGGTGGACAGAAGAGACCCAGTACTTC.

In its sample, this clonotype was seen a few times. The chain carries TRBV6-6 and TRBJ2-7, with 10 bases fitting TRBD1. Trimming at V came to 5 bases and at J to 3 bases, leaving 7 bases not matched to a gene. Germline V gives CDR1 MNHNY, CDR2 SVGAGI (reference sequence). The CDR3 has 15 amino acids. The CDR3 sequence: CASSEAGTGVYEQYF. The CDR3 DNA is TGTGCCAGCAGTGAGGCAGGGACAGGGGTCTACGAGCAGTACTTC.

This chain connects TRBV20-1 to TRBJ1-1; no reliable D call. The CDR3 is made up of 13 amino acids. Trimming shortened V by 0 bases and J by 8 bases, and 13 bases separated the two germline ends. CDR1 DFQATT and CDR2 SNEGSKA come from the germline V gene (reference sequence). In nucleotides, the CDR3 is TGCAGTGCTAGAGATAACGGAGGAAGAGAAGCTTTCTTT. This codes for CSARDNGGREAFF.

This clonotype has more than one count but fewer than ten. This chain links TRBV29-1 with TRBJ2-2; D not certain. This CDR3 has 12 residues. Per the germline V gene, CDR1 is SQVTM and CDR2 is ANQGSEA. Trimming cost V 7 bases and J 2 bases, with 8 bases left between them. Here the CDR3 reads CSALYNTGELFF. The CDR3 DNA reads TGCAGCGCCTTATATAACACCGGGGAGCTGTTTTTT.

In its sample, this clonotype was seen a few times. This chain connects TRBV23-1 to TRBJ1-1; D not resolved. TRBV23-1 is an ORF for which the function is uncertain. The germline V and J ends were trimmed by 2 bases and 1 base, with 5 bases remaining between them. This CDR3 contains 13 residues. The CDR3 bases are TGCGCCAGCAGTCAACAGAGGAACACTGAAGCTTTCTTT. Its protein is CASSQQRNTEAFF.

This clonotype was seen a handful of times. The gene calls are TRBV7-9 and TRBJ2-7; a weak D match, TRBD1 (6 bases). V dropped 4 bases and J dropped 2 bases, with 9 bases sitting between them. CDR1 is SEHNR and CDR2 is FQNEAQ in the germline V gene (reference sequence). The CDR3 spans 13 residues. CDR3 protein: CASSSTGTYEQYV. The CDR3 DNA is TGTGCCAGCAGCTCGACAGGAACCTACGAGCAGTACGTC.

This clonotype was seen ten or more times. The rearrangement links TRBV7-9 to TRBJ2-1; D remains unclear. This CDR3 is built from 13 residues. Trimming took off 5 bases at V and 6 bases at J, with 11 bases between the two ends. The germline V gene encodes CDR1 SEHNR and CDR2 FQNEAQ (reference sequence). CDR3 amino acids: CASSTGPSNEQFF. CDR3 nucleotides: TGTGCCAGCAGCACCGGACCTAGCAATGAGCAGTTCTTC.

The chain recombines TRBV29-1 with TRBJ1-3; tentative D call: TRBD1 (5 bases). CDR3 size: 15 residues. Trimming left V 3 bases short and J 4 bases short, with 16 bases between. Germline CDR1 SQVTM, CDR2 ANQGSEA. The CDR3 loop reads CSVDGSGSRGNTIYF. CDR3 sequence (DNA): TGCAGCGTTGACGGGTCAGGGAGTAGGGGAAACACCATATATTTT.

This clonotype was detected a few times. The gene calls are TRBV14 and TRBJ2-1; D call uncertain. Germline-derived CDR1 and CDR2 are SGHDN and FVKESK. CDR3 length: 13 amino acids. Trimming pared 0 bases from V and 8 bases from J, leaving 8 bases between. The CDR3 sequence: CASSQDRLDEQFF. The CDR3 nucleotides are TGTGCCAGCAGCCAAGATCGGTTGGATGAGCAGTTCTTC. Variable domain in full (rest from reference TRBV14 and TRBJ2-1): EAGVTQFPSHSVIEKGQTVTLRCDPISGHDNLYWYRRVMGKEIKFLLHFVKESKQDESGMPNNRFLAERTGGTYSTLKVQPAELEDSGVYFCASSQDRLDEQFFGPGTRLTVL.

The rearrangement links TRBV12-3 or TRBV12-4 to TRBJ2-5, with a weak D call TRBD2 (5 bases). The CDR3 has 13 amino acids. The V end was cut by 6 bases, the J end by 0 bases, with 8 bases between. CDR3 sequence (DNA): TGTGCCAGCAGGCCTAGCTACCAAGAGACCCAGTACTTC. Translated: CASRPSYQETQYF.

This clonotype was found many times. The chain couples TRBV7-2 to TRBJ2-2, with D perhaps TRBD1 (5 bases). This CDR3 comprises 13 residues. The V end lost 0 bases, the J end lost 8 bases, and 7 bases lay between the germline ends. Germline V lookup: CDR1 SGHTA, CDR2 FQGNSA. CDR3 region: CASSLAGPGELFF. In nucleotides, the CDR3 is TGTGCCAGCAGCTTAGCGGGGCCTGGGGAGCTGTTTTTT. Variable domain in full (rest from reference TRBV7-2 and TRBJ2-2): GAGVSQSPSNKVTEKGKDVELRCDPISGHTALYWYRQSLGQGLEFLIYFQGNSAPDKSGLPSDRFSAERTGGSVSTLTIQRTQQEDSAVYLCASSLAGPGELFFGEGSRLTVL.

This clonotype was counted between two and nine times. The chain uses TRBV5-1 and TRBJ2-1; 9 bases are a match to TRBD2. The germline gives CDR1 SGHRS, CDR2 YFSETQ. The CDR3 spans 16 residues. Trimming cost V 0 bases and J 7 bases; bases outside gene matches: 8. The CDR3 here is CASSLDSAGGQNEQFF. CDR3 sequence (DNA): TGCGCCAGCAGCTTGGATTCCGCGGGGGGGCAAAATGAGCAGTTCTTC.

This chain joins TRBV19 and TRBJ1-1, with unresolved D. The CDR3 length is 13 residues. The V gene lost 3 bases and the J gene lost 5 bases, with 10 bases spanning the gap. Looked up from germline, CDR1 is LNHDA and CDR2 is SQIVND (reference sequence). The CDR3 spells CASSMAVGTEAFF. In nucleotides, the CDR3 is TGTGCCAGTAGTATGGCGGTTGGGACTGAAGCTTTCTTT.

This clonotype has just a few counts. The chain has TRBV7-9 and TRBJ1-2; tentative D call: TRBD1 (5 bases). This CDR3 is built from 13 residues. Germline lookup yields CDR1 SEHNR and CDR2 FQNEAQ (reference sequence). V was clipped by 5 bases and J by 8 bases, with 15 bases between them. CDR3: CASSGQASGGYTF. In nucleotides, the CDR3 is TGTGCCAGCAGCGGACAAGCCTCGGGAGGCTACACCTTC. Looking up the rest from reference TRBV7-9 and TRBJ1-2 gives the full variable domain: DTGVSQNPRHKITKRGQNVTFRCDPISEHNRLYWYRQTLGQGPEFLTYFQNEAQLEKSRLLSDRFSAERPKGSFSTLEIQRTEQGDSAMYLCASSGQASGGYTFGSGTRLTVV.

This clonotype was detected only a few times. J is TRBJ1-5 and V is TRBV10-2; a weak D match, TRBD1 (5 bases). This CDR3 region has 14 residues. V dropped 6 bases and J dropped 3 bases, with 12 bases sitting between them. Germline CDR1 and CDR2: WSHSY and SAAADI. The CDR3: CASRPRAPNQPQHF. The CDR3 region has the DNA TGCGCCAGCAGACCCAGGGCCCCCAATCAGCCCCAGCATTTT.

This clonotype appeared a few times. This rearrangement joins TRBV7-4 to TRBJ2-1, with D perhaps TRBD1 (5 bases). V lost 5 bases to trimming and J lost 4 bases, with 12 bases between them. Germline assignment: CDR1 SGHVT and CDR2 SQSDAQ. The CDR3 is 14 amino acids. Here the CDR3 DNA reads TGTGCCAGCAGCCCGAAACAGGAATACAATGAGCAGTTCTTC. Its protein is CASSPKQEYNEQFF.

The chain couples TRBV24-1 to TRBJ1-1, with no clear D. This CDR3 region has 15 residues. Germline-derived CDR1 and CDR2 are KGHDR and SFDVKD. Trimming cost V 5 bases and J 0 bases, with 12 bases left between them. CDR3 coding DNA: TGTGCCACCAGTGGGAGAGCCGGGGTGAACACTGAAGCTTTCTTT. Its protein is CATSGRAGVNTEAFF.

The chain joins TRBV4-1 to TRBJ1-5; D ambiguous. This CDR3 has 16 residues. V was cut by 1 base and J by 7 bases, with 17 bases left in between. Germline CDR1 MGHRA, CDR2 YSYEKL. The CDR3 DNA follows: TGCGCCAGCAGCCAAGGTTATCGGCAACCAGCCCAGCCCCAGCATTTT. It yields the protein CASSQGYRQPAQPQHF.

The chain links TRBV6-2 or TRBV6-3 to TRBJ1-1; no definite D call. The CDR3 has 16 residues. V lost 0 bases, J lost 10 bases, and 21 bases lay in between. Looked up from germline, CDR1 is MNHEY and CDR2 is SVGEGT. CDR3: CASSYSELLGHEGAFF. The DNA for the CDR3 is TGTGCCAGCAGTTACTCGGAACTATTGGGTCATGAGGGAGCTTTCTTT.

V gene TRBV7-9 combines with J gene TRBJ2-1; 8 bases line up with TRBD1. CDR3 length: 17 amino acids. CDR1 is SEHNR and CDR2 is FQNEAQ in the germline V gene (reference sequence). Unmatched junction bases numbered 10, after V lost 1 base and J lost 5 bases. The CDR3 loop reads CASSLVRDRRKDNEQFF. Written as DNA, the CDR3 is TGTGCCAGCAGCTTAGTTAGGGACAGGCGGAAAGACAATGAGCAGTTCTTC.